The T cell receptor beta chain under discussion was sequenced for a study of vaccination effects on CD4 cells after COVID-19. General study findings and limits: Only a few convalescent patients and no early post-infection timepoints featured in the study.

In regard to this clone: Antigen: not known.

Trimming took 4 bases from V and 5 from J; bases not matched to a gene: 8. CDR1 LGHDT and CDR2 YNNKEL come from the germline V gene (reference sequence). The CDR3 covers 15 residues. TCRdb's table, derived via immunoSEQ multiplex PCR, lists solely in-frame clones and lacks some. Found here are about 33,000 clones, around 70% of them singletons; the top ten hold 15% to 20%. Expansion of antigen-specific CD4+ T cells with viral peptide pools was carried out by the ViraFEST assay before sequencing. Cells that had been cultured for roughly eleven days were the source of isolated CD4+ T cells. Confirmation by PCR established that the person had SARS-CoV-2 infection between March and December 2020. With around 9.4 ug/ml peptides and roughly 9.4 IU/ml IL-2, approximately 2.1 million PBMC per well were cultured.

The sequencing here drew on CD4+ T cells from PBMCs cultured with HCoV-NL63 spike peptides, taken before COVID-19 vaccination. J is TRBJ2-5 and V is TRBV3-1 (or the pseudogene TRBV3-2); TRBD1 agrees at 9 bases. This receptor was identified in a human donor who had a prior SARS-CoV-2 infection. CDR3 protein: CASSPPTGGRETQYF. DNA for the CDR3: TGTGCCAGCAGCCCCCCGACAGGGGGAAGGGAGACCCAGTACTTC.